Listed below are T cell receptor beta chains from one sample, sequenced in a study of cytomegalovirus exposure and HLA in healthy donors. The assay was immunoSEQ multiplex PCR, and TCRdb's table has in-frame clones only and misses some. The sample includes more than 70,000 clones, around 96% of them seen just once. The source material was PBMCs. The receptors shown here come from a man aged 18 to 29 in good health and CMV-seropositive. Both conserved end residues are part of each CDR3. Each record gives: CDR3 protein, V gene, clone size, J gene. Some rows mark clone size as missing; the rest say once, few, many or name a class of expanded clone.

CDR3 protein: CASSYSNNRGHTEAFF
V gene: TRBV6-6
clone size: NA
J gene: TRBJ1-1

CDR3 protein: CASSLGGQYQETQYF
V gene: TRBV7-2
clone size: once
J gene: TRBJ2-5

CDR3 protein: CASSFTGSSEQYF
V gene: TRBV5-1
clone size: NA
J gene: TRBJ2-7

CDR3 protein: CASQRASVVDEQYF
V gene: TRBV5-1
clone size: NA
J gene: TRBJ2-7

CDR3 protein: CASSIAQGETEAFF
V gene: TRBV19
clone size: NA
J gene: TRBJ1-1

CDR3 protein: CASSVEGSGTGELFF
V gene: TRBV9
clone size: NA
J gene: TRBJ2-2

CDR3 protein: CAWSPDRGLYQPQHF
V gene: TRBV30
clone size: NA
J gene: TRBJ1-5

CDR3 protein: CAWSTPLAHGLYEQYF
V gene: TRBV30
clone size: NA
J gene: TRBJ2-7

CDR3 protein: CASSLARRMVYNEQFF
V gene: TRBV5-1
clone size: NA
J gene: TRBJ2-1

CDR3 protein: CASSYGARGNTEAFF
V gene: TRBV6-5
clone size: NA
J gene: TRBJ1-1

CDR3 protein: CASSESGGIVGKTEAFF
V gene: TRBV25-1
clone size: NA
J gene: TRBJ1-1

CDR3 protein: CASSYSEESYEQYF
V gene: TRBV6-5
clone size: once
J gene: TRBJ2-7

CDR3 protein: CASRSSGGREGDEQYF
V gene: TRBV7-9
clone size: NA
J gene: TRBJ2-7

CDR3 protein: CASSSSTYEQYF
V gene: TRBV27
clone size: NA
J gene: TRBJ2-7

CDR3 protein: CASSMPLVDTGELFF
V gene: TRBV19
clone size: NA
J gene: TRBJ2-2

CDR3 protein: CSVEARQGVTAYGYTF
V gene: TRBV29-1
clone size: NA
J gene: TRBJ1-2

CDR3 protein: CASTGPSGLAGSYNEQFF
V gene: TRBV19
clone size: NA
J gene: TRBJ2-1

CDR3 protein: CASSVGLAGGTNTGELFF
V gene: TRBV19
clone size: NA
J gene: TRBJ2-2

CDR3 protein: CASSYSELNNQPQHF
V gene: TRBV6-6
clone size: NA
J gene: TRBJ1-5

CDR3 protein: CASCYSNQPQHF
V gene: TRBV27
clone size: NA
J gene: TRBJ1-5

CDR3 protein: CASSPQGAPDTEAFF
V gene: TRBV18
clone size: NA
J gene: TRBJ1-1

CDR3 protein: CASRTGTGAYGYTF
V gene: TRBV27
clone size: NA
J gene: TRBJ1-2

CDR3 protein: CASSLTEDPAGETQYF
V gene: TRBV7-6
clone size: NA
J gene: TRBJ2-5

CDR3 protein: CASSLAGANTEAFF
V gene: TRBV7-6
clone size: NA
J gene: TRBJ1-1

CDR3 protein: CASSVNRGRLGAEAFF
V gene: TRBV9
clone size: NA
J gene: TRBJ1-1

CDR3 protein: CASSINTQGSATNEKLFF
V gene: TRBV19
clone size: NA
J gene: TRBJ1-4

CDR3 protein: CASSWTGNYGYTF
V gene: TRBV5-6
clone size: NA
J gene: TRBJ1-2

CDR3 protein: CASSLVGTFQPLAKNIQYF
V gene: TRBV7-9
clone size: NA
J gene: TRBJ2-4

CDR3 protein: CASSPGTGIPEAFF
V gene: TRBV5-1
clone size: NA
J gene: TRBJ1-1

CDR3 protein: CASSVTGTGGYSPQPQHF
V gene: TRBV10-1
clone size: NA
J gene: TRBJ1-5

CDR3 protein: CSVELRGGTEAFF
V gene: TRBV29-1
clone size: NA
J gene: TRBJ1-1

CDR3 protein: CASSYRGQLNQPQHF
V gene: TRBV6-6
clone size: NA
J gene: TRBJ1-5

CDR3 protein: CAISEPTGQGNTEAFF
V gene: TRBV10-3
clone size: NA
J gene: TRBJ1-1

CDR3 protein: CASSEDRGYTGELFF
V gene: TRBV7-9
clone size: NA
J gene: TRBJ2-2

CDR3 protein: CAWSHIGGAGDDEQFF
V gene: TRBV30
clone size: NA
J gene: TRBJ2-1

CDR3 protein: CASSSGLAGGPSSYNEQFF
V gene: TRBV5-6
clone size: NA
J gene: TRBJ2-1

CDR3 protein: CASSQLAGAADTQYF
V gene: TRBV9
clone size: NA
J gene: TRBJ2-3